The sequence of this TCR beta chain was determined in a study of cytomegalovirus exposure and HLA in healthy donors (dated by TCRdb to about 2017). Regarding the study in general: An earlier analysis of 587 of the donors reported 276 Gb of sequence data and around 100 million unique TCR beta sequences obtained from around 170 million T cells. Four to six DR-DQ haplotypes were handled as single units for association and clustering because linkage in the cohort was strong. The later analysis used no new phenotypic data to find candidate immune exposures, relying instead on TCR beta sequences and their occurrence across donors. On average, roughly 240,000 unique TCR beta nucleotide sequences were sequenced per donor among some 430 genotyped donors of the cohort, with 15% to 20% of those sequences being non-productive. Of the approximately 400 genotyped donors, around 81% fell in the genetic ancestry cluster associated with self-reported Caucasian donors. To predict cytomegalovirus infection status, the study brought together high-throughput TCR immunosequencing, statistical association of individual TCRs with disease status, and machine learning. Typing coverage varied by locus: roughly 620-640 donors for A, B, C, DRB1 and DQB1; approximately 560 for DQA1; nearly 610 for DPA1; around 450 for DPB1. An earlier analysis of 587 of the donors applied high-throughput TCR beta sequencing to assess whether each TCR beta V gene segment acted as functional or pseudogenic. The study used immunosequencing to profile the T cell repertoires of approximately 690 subjects and linked those repertoires to cytomegalovirus serostatus. Genome-wide SNP genotypes for about 60% of the roughly 670 donors were used in a later genetic analysis, which treated that subset as a discovery cohort. Donor age, sex, ethnicity and CMV serostatus were compiled together with the repertoire data. An early release covering approximately 600 HLA-typed donors comprised about 310 gigabases of sequencing data and roughly 85 million unique TCR sequences. To study patterns of TCR occurrence, a later analysis re-analyzed previously published TCR beta repertoires from 550 to 800 donors and added high-resolution HLA genotyping. The study aimed to test whether cataloging public T cell receptors could reveal signatures of past pathogen exposure. In addition to the first cohort of approximately 650 subjects, a separate validation cohort of over 90 different subjects was used. All discovery cohort repertoires had been generated on a single sequencing platform. HLA typing covered class I and class II loci at four-digit resolution.

V is clipped by 0 bases and J by 7 bases, and the sequence between their germline boundaries is 15 bases long. CDR1 is given as LGHNA and CDR2 as YNFKEQ, both from the germline V gene. From cysteine to phenylalanine, the CDR3 is 15 amino acids long. CDR3 DNA only is kept here, 45 bases in frame from base 1. Study-wide conclusions, independent of this receptor: Roughly uniform sequencing depth across donors was assumed in presence/absence analyses, although this assumption may not hold. A few of the identified cytomegalovirus-associated TCR beta chains were confirmed in vitro to be specific for cytomegalovirus antigens. A cluster of highly shared sequence variants was judged likely to be a technical artifact of the sequencing pipeline. A total of 150 to 200 TCR beta chains were listed by the study as associated with cytomegalovirus. An earlier analysis of 450 to 750 of the donors showed that most TCR beta V segments appeared in productive rearrangements either about 87% or about 30% of the time, which broadly matched IMGT annotations. The classifier was reported to diagnose cytomegalovirus status with high specificity and sensitivity in both the original cohort and the validation cohort. Strong co-occurrence of HLA alleles, especially DR and DQ, made assigning TCR associations to individual alleles difficult. About 17 rarely observed V segments, including chromosome 9 orphons, were excluded from the earlier analysis of several hundred of the donors because counts were too low. According to a later analysis, TCR association rates differed among HLA loci, with DRB1 alleles showing the most associated TCRs and HLA-C alleles showing the fewest. A later analysis found that HLA-associated TCR beta chains were more clonally expanded and had lower generation probabilities than equally common non-associated chains. The cohort was sequenced for TCR beta chains only, and without alpha or paired-chain data the features that could be detected were limited. Most CMV-associated TCR beta chains appeared to be HLA-restricted in a later analysis, and the HLA associations seemed to be driven largely by CMV exposure. Correlated functional status among segregating V segments might reflect linkage disequilibrium, but an unknown experimental factor could not be ruled out. Compared with the roughly 700-donor mean, donors in an Asian-associated ancestry cluster had fewer N-insertions in productive TCRs, according to a later genetic analysis. A further reported finding was that TCR beta sequences accurately predicted the HLA-A and HLA-B alleles for most subjects in the first cohort. V-gene and J-gene trimming of TCR beta chains was associated with a missense DCLRE1C variant in a later genetic analysis, and the association was replicated in an independent cohort. At a false discovery rate of 0.05, a later analysis linked some 18,000 TCR beta sequences to specific HLA alleles. HLA typing was unavailable for some donors at each locus, so association tests used only the typed subset. Most TCR sequences were seen in very few donors, while some public TCRs were found in many individuals. It was suggested by the authors that the approach could potentially be generalized to other disease states and immunological phenotypes. The only immune exposure information available for the cohort was CMV serostatus. In a later analysis, several top co-occurrence clusters were reported to appear linked to parvovirus B19, influenza, CMV and Epstein-Barr virus. Because the 87-base-pair reads could not distinguish some IMGT-functional V segments, including TRBV6-2 and TRBV6-3, those segments were excluded.

The library relied on the immunoSEQ multiplex PCR assay. For the multiplex PCR, a mixture combining 60 forward primers for TCR Vbeta segments and 13 reverse primers for TCR Jbeta segments was used. The CDR3 region of rearranged TCR beta genes was amplified from genomic DNA by a multiplex PCR assay. On the Illumina HiSeq System, the amplified TCR beta libraries were sequenced as 87-base-pair reads. Per the authors' processing: Across the roughly 670 repertoires, a later analysis counted about 81 million unique TCR beta chains, 9 million to 14 million of which were shared by at least two donors. Raw reads were error-corrected and collapsed into unique sequences by a nearest-neighbor algorithm in which closely related sequences were merged to remove PCR and sequencing errors. V, D and J gene segments were assigned by aligning CDR3 sequences to IMGT reference sequences. For a sequence to be retained, at least a six-nucleotide match to both a V gene segment and a J gene segment was required. A rearrangement was called productive if the CDR3 had no stop codons and remained in frame with V and J, and every other rearrangement was called non-productive. CDR3 was defined according to IMGT convention as the region running from the second conserved V-encoded cysteine to the conserved J-encoded phenylalanine. In an earlier analysis of roughly 610 of the donors, sequences lacking an unambiguous match to a single V gene segment were excluded. An earlier analysis of fewer than 750 of the donors called V segments functional above 56.7% productive rearrangements and segregating when the between-donor standard deviation exceeded 5%. To diagnose cytomegalovirus status from the catalog of TCR beta chain sequences, a statistical classification framework was built. V and J gene assignment, in a later analysis, came from comparing TCR nucleotide sequences with IMGT/GENE-DB human TR gene sequences. The TCRdist pipeline was used in a later analysis to assign CDR3 sequences and most-parsimonious VDJ recombination scenarios. In a later analysis, every TCR beta chain was defined by the combination of its CDR3 amino acid sequence and its V-gene family, and reads without a unique V-gene family were dropped. In a later analysis, 550 to 650 highly shared, low-generation-probability nucleotide sequences were removed to address suspected cross-contamination and a sequencing artifact. In a later analysis, a clonal expansion index was calculated for each public chain from normalized within-repertoire ranks of inferred template counts. A later analysis computed generation probabilities with a VDJ recombination model fitted to out-of-frame rearrangements, and checked the results against IGoR. A later analysis scored TCR-TCR, TCR-HLA and TCR-CMV co-occurrence with hypergeometric tests, applying a repertoire-size bias correction to TCR pairs. A later analysis estimated false discovery rates by permuting HLA or CMV assignments 20 times. In a later analysis, co-occurring TCRs were grouped using DBSCAN, with TCRdist sequence similarity added in when clustering inside HLA-allele-positive subsets. Repertoires with fewer than 30,000 or more than 120,000 public chains were left out of co-occurrence clustering, as were five repertoires with anomalous nucleotide sharing. TCRdb provides this immuneACCESS table in a form limited to in-frame rearrangements. Some clones are lacking; in checked studies, under half of them reflect an unresolved V gene, and why the rest are absent is not known. That table gives V, J and clone size, and the DNA gave D and trimming. The sample contains roughly 100,000 clones, about 81% of them found a single time. Around 2.1% of the sample goes to the ten largest clones.

The cohort was made up of 500 to 850 healthy bone marrow donors. At the time of sampling, all cohort members were nominally healthy, though unrecorded immune exposures were likely present. The donor tested CMV seronegative, placing the donor among the roughly 340 seronegative members of the cohort. A peripheral blood sample was provided by each donor, and peripheral blood mononuclear cells were used for TCR beta sequencing. Genomic DNA extraction from the blood cell samples was performed with the Qiagen DNeasy Blood Extraction Kit. This clone was found once. Its recognized antigen is unknown. No base quality information exists; no much larger clone differs at one position.

The receptor chain draws on TRBV4-2 and TRBJ2-5, with a tentative D gene TRBD2 over 5 matching bases. The sample taken for sequencing was PBMCs. The TCR was taken from a young man in good health and CMV-seronegative. Here is the DNA: TGTGCCAGCAGCCAAGAAGGAGGCAGCCGCCCGACCCAGTACTTC. The resulting protein is CASSQEGGSRPTQYF.